Sequencing of this T cell receptor (beta chain) was carried out in a study of metastatic and nonmetastatic thyroid tumors. Study-level information: Malignant and benign thyroid patients had repertoires compared in peripheral blood and tumor or nodule tissue. The study, taken as a whole, reports: Significantly greater TCR beta diversity was reportedly found in malignant thyroid tumors than in benign nodules (in blood and tumor).

CDR1 is DFQATT, CDR2 SNEGSKA, per germline (reference sequence). This CDR3 is 14 amino acids long. The J segment lost 6 bases and the V segment lost 4 bases, leaving 8 bases of the junction unmatched. This clone ranks as medium-sized. Its antigen is not known. Thyroid surgery took place with no prior treatment in any patient. Per the study methods: Differences in CDR3 between clinicopathological groups were drawn on to build a classifier intended to discriminate distant-metastatic papillary thyroid cancer patients. MiXCR reprocessed the PCR reads for TCRdb. The authors' filters were not applied to this entry. The sample includes some 21,000 clones, about a quarter of them seen just once.

The chain combines TRBV20-1 with TRBJ2-1, with 8 bases identical to TRBD1. The receptor was isolated from a female donor with papillary thyroid cancer or a benign thyroid nodule (not recorded which). Some clones in this sample may be carry-over from other donors' samples. The sample taken for sequencing was blood. This chain's CDR3 is CSAKHRGDRNEQFF. Written as DNA, the CDR3 is TGCAGTGCTAAACACAGGGGGGATCGCAATGAGCAGTTCTTC.